This T cell receptor (beta chain) was obtained from a study of blood T cell repertoires in COVID-19. Study context: Sites across the United States, Italy and Spain contributed samples from acute and convalescent COVID-19. Sources were T cells, B-cell-depleted T cells, or PBMCs; the material itself was cDNA or gDNA.

Per the original methods: Estimated nucleated cell counts came from reference gene primer amplification. Libraries were prepared by immunoSEQ multiplex PCR; TCRdb keeps only in-frame clonotypes and omits some of them. From that table come the V and J calls and clone size; the DNA was used to work out D and trimming. The repertoire holds under 250,000 clones, with about four fifths as singletons. CDR3 length: 14 amino acids. Deletions cut 5 bases from V and 3 bases from J, with 11 bases between. The germline V gene encodes CDR1 MNHEY and CDR2 SVGAGI. The J gene is TRBJ1-3, the V gene TRBV6-5; tentatively, D is TRBD1 (5 bases). The sequenced sample was peripheral blood. The source is a woman aged 65 to 85 with acute or convalescent COVID-19. CDR3 region: CASSNTGDGNTIYF. The CDR3 DNA reads TGTGCCAGCAGTAATACAGGAGATGGAAACACCATATATTTT.